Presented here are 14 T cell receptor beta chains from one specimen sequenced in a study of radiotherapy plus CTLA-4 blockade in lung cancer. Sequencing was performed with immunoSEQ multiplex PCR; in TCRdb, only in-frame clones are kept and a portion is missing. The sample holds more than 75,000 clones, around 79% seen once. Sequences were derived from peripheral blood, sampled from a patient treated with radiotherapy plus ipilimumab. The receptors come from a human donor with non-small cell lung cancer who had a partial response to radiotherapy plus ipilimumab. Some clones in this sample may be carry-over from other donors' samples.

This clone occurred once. CDR3 nucleotides: TGCGCCAGCAGCCAAGAAATGATTCCGCGACTCGGGGCTTTCTTT. Its protein is CASSQEMIPRLGAFF. V usage is TRBV4-1 and J usage is TRBJ1-1; no clear D. This CDR3 contains 15 residues. Trimming took 0 bases from V and 11 from J, leaving 19 bases between them. Germline CDR1 is MGHRA and CDR2 is YSYEKL.

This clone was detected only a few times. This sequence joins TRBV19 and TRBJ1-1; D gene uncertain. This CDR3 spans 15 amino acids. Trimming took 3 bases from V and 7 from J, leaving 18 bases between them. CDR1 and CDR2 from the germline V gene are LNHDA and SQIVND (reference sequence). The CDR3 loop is CASSILARRAGEAFF. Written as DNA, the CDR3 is TGTGCCAGTAGTATTCTCGCGAGGAGGGCGGGTGAAGCTTTCTTT.

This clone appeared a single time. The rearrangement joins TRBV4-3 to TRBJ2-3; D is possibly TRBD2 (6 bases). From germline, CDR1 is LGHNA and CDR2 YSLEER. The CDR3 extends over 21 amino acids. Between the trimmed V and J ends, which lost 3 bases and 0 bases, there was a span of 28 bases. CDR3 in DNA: TGCGCCAGCAGCCACCTTCCACCTTCGGCGGGGTCGATCGCTAGCACAGATACGCAGTATTTT. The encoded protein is CASSHLPPSAGSIASTDTQYF.

This CDR3 reads CASRPGLAVYNEQFF. The CDR3 DNA follows: TGTGCCAGCAGACCCGGACTAGCGGTCTACAATGAGCAGTTCTTC. This chain connects TRBV27 to TRBJ2-1; 10 bases agree with TRBD2. The CDR3 consists of 15 residues. Germline lookup yields CDR1 MNHEY and CDR2 SMNVEV (reference sequence). Unmatched junction bases numbered 5, after V lost 6 bases and J lost 3 bases.

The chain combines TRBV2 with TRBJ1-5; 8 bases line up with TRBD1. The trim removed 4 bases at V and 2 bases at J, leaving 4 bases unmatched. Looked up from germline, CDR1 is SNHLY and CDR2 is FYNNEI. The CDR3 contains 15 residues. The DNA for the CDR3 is TGTGCCAGCAGTGGGACAGGGATGGGCAATCAGCCCCAGCATTTT. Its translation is CASSGTGMGNQPQHF.

CDR3 sequence: CASSSLPGGVQETQYF. Here the CDR3 DNA reads TGTGCCAGCAGCTCTCTTCCCGGGGGAGTCCAAGAGACCCAGTACTTC. The chain carries TRBV7-2 and TRBJ2-5, with D tentatively TRBD2 (6 bases). V lost 4 bases to trimming and J lost 1 base, with 16 bases between them. Germline V lookup: CDR1 SGHTA, CDR2 FQGNSA. There are 16 residues in the CDR3.

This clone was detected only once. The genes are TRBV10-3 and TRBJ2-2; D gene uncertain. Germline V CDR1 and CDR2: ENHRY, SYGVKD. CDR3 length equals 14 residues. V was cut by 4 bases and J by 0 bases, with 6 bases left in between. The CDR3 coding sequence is TGTGCCATCAGTGGGAGTACGAACACCGGGGAGCTGTTTTTT. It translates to CAISGSTNTGELFF.

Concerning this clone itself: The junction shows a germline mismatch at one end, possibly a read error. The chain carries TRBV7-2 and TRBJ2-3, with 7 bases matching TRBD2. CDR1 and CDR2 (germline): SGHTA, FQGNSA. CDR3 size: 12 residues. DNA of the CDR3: TGTGCCAGCAGCTTAGCGGGCGGGGGAGGGGATTTT. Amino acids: CASSLAGGGGDF.

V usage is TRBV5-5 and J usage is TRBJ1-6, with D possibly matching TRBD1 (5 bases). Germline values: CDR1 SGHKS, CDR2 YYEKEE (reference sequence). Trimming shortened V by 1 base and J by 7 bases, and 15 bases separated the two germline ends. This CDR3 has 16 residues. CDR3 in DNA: TGTGCCAGCAGCTTGCTTCCCCGGGACTCGAATTCACCCCTCCACTTT. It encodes CASSLLPRDSNSPLHF. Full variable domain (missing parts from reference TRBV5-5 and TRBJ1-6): DAGVTQSPTHLIKTRGQQVTLRCSPISGHKSVSWYQQVLGQGPQFIFQYYEKEERGRGNFPDRFSARQFPNYSSELNVNALLLGDSALYLCASSLLPRDSNSPLHFGNGTRLTVT.

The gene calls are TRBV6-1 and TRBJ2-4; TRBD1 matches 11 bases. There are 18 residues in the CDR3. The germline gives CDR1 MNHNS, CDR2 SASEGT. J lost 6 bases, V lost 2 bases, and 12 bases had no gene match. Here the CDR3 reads CASSEIEWTGGGRNIQYF. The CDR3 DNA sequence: TGTGCCAGCAGTGAAATCGAGTGGACAGGGGGCGGACGAAACATTCAGTACTTC.

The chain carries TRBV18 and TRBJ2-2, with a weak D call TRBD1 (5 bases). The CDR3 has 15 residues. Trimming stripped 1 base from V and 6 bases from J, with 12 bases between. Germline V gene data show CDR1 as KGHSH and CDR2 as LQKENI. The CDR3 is CASSPQGWISGELFF. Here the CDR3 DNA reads TGTGCCAGCTCACCACAGGGGTGGATTTCCGGGGAGCTGTTTTTT.

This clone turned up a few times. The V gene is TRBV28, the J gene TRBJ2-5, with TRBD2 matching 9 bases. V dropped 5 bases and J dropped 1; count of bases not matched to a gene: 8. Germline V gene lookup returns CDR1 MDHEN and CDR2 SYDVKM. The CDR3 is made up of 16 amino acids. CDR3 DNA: TGTGCCAGCAGTGAAAGGACTAGCGACCTCCAAGAGACCCAGTACTTC. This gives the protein CASSERTSDLQETQYF.

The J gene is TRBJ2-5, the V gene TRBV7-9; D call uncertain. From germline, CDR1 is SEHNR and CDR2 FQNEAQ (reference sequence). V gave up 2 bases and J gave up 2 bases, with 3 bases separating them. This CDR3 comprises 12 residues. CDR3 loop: CASSLRQETQYF. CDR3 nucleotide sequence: TGTGCCAGCAGCTTACGTCAAGAGACCCAGTACTTC.

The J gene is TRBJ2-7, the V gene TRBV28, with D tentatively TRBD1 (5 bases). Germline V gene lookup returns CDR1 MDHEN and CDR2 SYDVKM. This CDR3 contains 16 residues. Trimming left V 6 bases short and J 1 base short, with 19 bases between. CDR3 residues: CASSHGRGPSSYEQYF. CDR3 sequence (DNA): TGTGCCAGCAGCCATGGTAGGGGCCCTTCATCCTACGAGCAGTACTTC.